The clone carrying this T cell receptor (beta chain) was observed at least ten times. Antigen: not known. The data were obtained in a study of T cell repertoires in cytomegalovirus infection. Study details: Both CMV infection and a matching HLA type were indicated by public TCR beta signatures.

This CDR3 contains 14 residues. Looked up from germline, CDR1 is MDHEN and CDR2 is SYDVKM. The V and J ends lost 3 bases and 3 bases respectively, with 11 bases between them. TCRdb analysed the reads with MiXCR anew, one entry per CDR3 protein. The data contain 300,000 or so distinct CDR3 sequences, roughly a tenth of them seen just once; the ten biggest clones take up more than 2.5%. Study-level points and caveats: Within the response measured ex vivo, HLA-C-restricted CMV-specific TCR beta clonotypes were dominant.

The chain employs TRBV28 and TRBJ1-1, with D tentatively TRBD1 (5 bases). The sequenced material came from PBMCs. This TCR was recovered from a human donor in good health (CMV status not recorded). Some clones in this sample may be carry-over from other donors' samples. CDR3 DNA sequence: TGTGCCAGCAGTTTGAGACAGCCCTACACTGAAGCTTTCTTT. Translating gives CASSLRQPYTEAFF.